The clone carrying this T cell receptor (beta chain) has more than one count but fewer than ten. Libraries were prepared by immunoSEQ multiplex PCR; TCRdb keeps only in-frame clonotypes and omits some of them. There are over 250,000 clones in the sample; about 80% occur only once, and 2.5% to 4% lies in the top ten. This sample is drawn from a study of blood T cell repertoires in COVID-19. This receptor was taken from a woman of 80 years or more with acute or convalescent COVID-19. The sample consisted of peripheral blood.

CDR3 DNA: TGTGCCATCAGGCCAGGGGGCCGGTCCGGGGAGCTGTTTTTT. Translation: CAIRPGGRSGELFF. The chain carries TRBV10-3 and TRBJ2-2, with 8 bases aligning to TRBD1. V lost 6 bases, J lost 6 bases, and 6 bases stayed unmatched. The CDR3 runs 14 residues. Per the germline V gene, CDR1 is ENHRY and CDR2 is SYGVKD.